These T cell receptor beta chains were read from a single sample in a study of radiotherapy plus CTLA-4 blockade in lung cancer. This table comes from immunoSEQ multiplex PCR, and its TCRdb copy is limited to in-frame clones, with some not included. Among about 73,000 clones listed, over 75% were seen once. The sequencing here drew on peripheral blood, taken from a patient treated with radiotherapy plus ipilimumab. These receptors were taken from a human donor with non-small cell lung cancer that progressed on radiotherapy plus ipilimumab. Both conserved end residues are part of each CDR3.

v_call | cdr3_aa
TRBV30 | CAWTSGQETQYF
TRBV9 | CASSVAPRTDSSSYNEQFF
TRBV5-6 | CASSSTGYDQPQHF
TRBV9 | CASSVGTNNEQFF
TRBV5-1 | CASSWGQETQYF
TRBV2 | CASSEWGSRETQYF
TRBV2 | CASRDVGTHYGYTF
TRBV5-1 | CASSGTGQQDSIQYF
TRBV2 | CAGRSSGANVLTF
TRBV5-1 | CASSSTGGADTQYF
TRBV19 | CASSTRTGLRRGTEAFF
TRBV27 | CASRGDGANYGYTF
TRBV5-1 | CASSWDGRSNTEAFF
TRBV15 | CATSSGLGEGLETQYF
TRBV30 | CAWSGQGYTEAFF
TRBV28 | CASSFRTGHQPQHF
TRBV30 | CAWSWGSDGYTF